This record looks at one TCR beta chain sequence and its context. The junction departs from germline at one end; a sequencing error may be responsible. This record comes from a study of cytomegalovirus exposure and HLA in healthy donors. In the PCR, 60 Vbeta and 13 Jbeta primers were used. Clones were read by immunoSEQ multiplex PCR, and TCRdb kept only the in-frame ones, dropping some. This table has about 36,000 clones, nearly 55% appearing once. Looked up from germline, CDR1 is SGHVS and CDR2 is FNYEAQ. The CDR3 is 16 residues long. This clonotype was sampled from a woman aged 40 to 50 in good health and CMV-seropositive. What was sequenced was PBMCs. The V gene is TRBV7-6, the J gene TRBJ2-7; TRBD2 agrees at 8 bases. DNA of the CDR3: TGTGCCAGCAGCCAGAGTATAGCGGGGTCCACCTACGGGCAGTACTTC. Its translation is CASSQSIAGSTYGQYF.